This is a list of T cell receptor beta chains from one sample in a study of blood T cell repertoires in COVID-19. Sequenced by immunoSEQ multiplex PCR; TCRdb stores in-frame clones only, minus some. This table has fewer than 90,000 clones, approximately 85% appearing once. Sample: peripheral blood. These receptors all stem from a man between 65 and 85 years old with acute or convalescent COVID-19. CDR3s include the opening cysteine and the closing phenylalanine or tryptophan. A D gene is named only where the DNA matches it firmly. Clone size is not always given. Where it is, it says once, few, many or a class for expanded clones.

clone_size: .
d_call: .
v_call: TRBV7-2
j_call: TRBJ2-6
cdr3_aa: CASSLSPVNSGANVLTF
cdr3_nt: TGTGCCAGCAGCTTATCACCGGTCAACTCTGGGGCCAACGTCCTGACTTTC

clone_size: .
d_call: .
v_call: TRBV2
j_call: TRBJ2-2
cdr3_aa: CASMDPRAGELLF
cdr3_nt: TGTGCCAGCATGGACCCCCGGGCAGGGGAGCTGTTGTTT

clone_size: many
d_call: .
v_call: TRBV7-9
j_call: TRBJ1-3
cdr3_aa: CASSLINDINSGNTIYF
cdr3_nt: TGTGCCAGCAGCTTAATTAATGACATCAACTCTGGAAACACCATATATTTT

clone_size: .
d_call: TRBD1
v_call: TRBV6-2/TRBV6-3
j_call: TRBJ1-2
cdr3_aa: CASSTGDGGYGYTF
cdr3_nt: TGTGCCAGCAGTACAGGGGACGGAGGCTATGGCTACACCTTC

clone_size: .
d_call: TRBD1
v_call: TRBV19
j_call: TRBJ1-2
cdr3_aa: CASSMVWQGANYGYTF
cdr3_nt: TGTGCCAGTAGTATGGTTTGGCAGGGGGCTAACTATGGCTACACCTTC

clone_size: .
d_call: TRBD2
v_call: TRBV11-2
j_call: TRBJ2-2
cdr3_aa: CASSFLAGGTGELFF
cdr3_nt: TGTGCCAGCAGCTTTCTAGCGGGAGGCACCGGGGAGCTGTTTTTT

clone_size: .
d_call: .
v_call: TRBV28
j_call: TRBJ2-1
cdr3_aa: CASSSLPGFNEQFF
cdr3_nt: TGTGCCAGCAGTTCCTTGCCAGGCTTCAATGAGCAGTTCTTC

clone_size: .
d_call: .
v_call: TRBV5-4
j_call: TRBJ2-7
cdr3_aa: CASSYSENSYEQYF
cdr3_nt: TGTGCCAGCAGTTATAGCGAGAACTCCTACGAGCAGTACTTC

clone_size: .
d_call: .
v_call: TRBV11-2
j_call: TRBJ2-7
cdr3_aa: CASSSGHPYEQYF
cdr3_nt: TGTGCCAGCAGCTCGGGACACCCCTACGAGCAGTACTTC

clone_size: few
d_call: .
v_call: TRBV3-1/TRBV3-2
j_call: TRBJ1-2
cdr3_aa: CASSQLRGGGYTF
cdr3_nt: TGTGCCAGCAGCCAACTGCGGGGGGGCGGCTACACCTTC

clone_size: .
d_call: .
v_call: TRBV27
j_call: TRBJ2-1
cdr3_aa: CASSLSARESPGLAYGQFF
cdr3_nt: TGTGCCAGCAGTTTATCGGCCCGCGAGTCCCCGGGACTCGCGTATGGGCAGTTCTTC

clone_size: .
d_call: TRBD2
v_call: TRBV2
j_call: TRBJ2-3
cdr3_aa: CASSGRGTDTQYF
cdr3_nt: TGTGCCAGTAGCGGGAGAGGCACAGATACGCAGTATTTT

clone_size: .
d_call: TRBD2
v_call: TRBV6-5
j_call: TRBJ2-7
cdr3_aa: CASRASGGDSYEQYF
cdr3_nt: TGTGCCAGCAGGGCGAGCGGGGGGGACTCCTACGAGCAGTACTTC

clone_size: .
d_call: TRBD2
v_call: TRBV5-4
j_call: TRBJ2-2
cdr3_aa: CASSLPGLAGTGELFF
cdr3_nt: TGTGCCAGCAGCTTGCCGGGACTAGCCGGCACCGGGGAGCTGTTTTTT

clone_size: .
d_call: TRBD1
v_call: TRBV19
j_call: TRBJ1-1
cdr3_aa: CASSRDRLPEAFF
cdr3_nt: TGTGCCAGTAGTAGGGACAGGCTCCCTGAAGCTTTCTTT

clone_size: .
d_call: TRBD2
v_call: TRBV3-1/TRBV3-2
j_call: TRBJ2-3
cdr3_aa: CASSPTSGREDTQYF
cdr3_nt: TGTGCCAGCAGCCCGACTAGCGGGAGGGAAGATACGCAGTATTTT

clone_size: .
d_call: TRBD2
v_call: TRBV4-2
j_call: TRBJ2-1
cdr3_aa: CASFAIAGQGEQFF
cdr3_nt: TGTGCCAGCTTTGCAATAGCGGGACAAGGCGAGCAGTTCTTC

clone_size: .
d_call: .
v_call: TRBV24-1
j_call: TRBJ2-1
cdr3_aa: CATSDSVYNEQFF
cdr3_nt: TGTGCCACCAGTGATTCGGTCTACAATGAGCAGTTCTTC

clone_size: .
d_call: TRBD1
v_call: TRBV5-6
j_call: TRBJ1-6
cdr3_aa: CASRRSGQFNSPLHF
cdr3_nt: TGTGCCAGCAGACGGTCGGGACAGTTTAATTCACCCCTCCACTTT

clone_size: .
d_call: TRBD2
v_call: TRBV6-5
j_call: TRBJ2-5
cdr3_aa: CASMTVSGETQYF
cdr3_nt: TGTGCCAGCATGACGGTTAGCGGGGAGACCCAGTACTTC

clone_size: .
d_call: .
v_call: TRBV6-5
j_call: TRBJ2-7
cdr3_aa: CASLGQLYEQYF
cdr3_nt: TGTGCCAGCCTCGGACAGCTTTACGAGCAGTACTTC

clone_size: .
d_call: .
v_call: TRBV7-2
j_call: TRBJ1-3
cdr3_aa: CASRPRPLSTGTRGNTIYF
cdr3_nt: TGTGCCAGCAGGCCTCGGCCCCTCTCGACCGGGACAAGGGGAAACACCATATATTTT

clone_size: .
d_call: TRBD2
v_call: TRBV7-7
j_call: TRBJ2-3
cdr3_aa: CASSLELAGSTDTQYF
cdr3_nt: TGTGCTAGCAGCTTAGAGCTAGCGGGATCAACAGATACGCAGTATTTT

clone_size: once
d_call: .
v_call: TRBV9
j_call: TRBJ1-4
cdr3_aa: CASSVQGTMSEKLFF
cdr3_nt: TGTGCCAGCAGCGTACAGGGAACAATGAGTGAAAAACTGTTTTTT

clone_size: .
d_call: .
v_call: TRBV6-5
j_call: TRBJ1-4
cdr3_aa: CASSLTFRGDEKLFF
cdr3_nt: TGTGCCAGCAGTCTCACTTTCCGGGGGGATGAAAAACTGTTTTTT

clone_size: once
d_call: .
v_call: TRBV7-9
j_call: TRBJ2-7
cdr3_aa: CASSPQGVGEQYF
cdr3_nt: TGTGCCAGCAGCCCCCAAGGGGTAGGCGAGCAGTACTTC